This T cell receptor (beta chain) was documented in a study of Graves' ophthalmopathy and Graves' hyperthyroidism. This clonotype came up many times. Researchers took RNA transcripts and amplified TCR beta CDR3 regions from them. Second-round multiplex PCR came after first-round RT-PCR with HTBI primers. TCRdb reprocessed the multiplex PCR reads via MiXCR and lists one record per CDR3 protein. This table holds approximately 640,000 distinct CDR3 sequences, just over 40% found once. Trimming took 7 bases from V and 3 from J, leaving 15 bases between them. From germline, CDR1 is LNHDA and CDR2 SQIVND (reference sequence). This CDR3 comprises 14 residues.

This rearrangement joins TRBV19 to TRBJ1-2; possible D gene TRBD1, 6 bases. This clonotype was obtained from an adult man with Graves' ophthalmopathy. The sample comprised peripheral blood. The CDR3 DNA reads as TGTGCCAGTAATTGGGGGGCCGTCTACTATGGCTACACCTTC. It codes for CASNWGAVYYGYTF.